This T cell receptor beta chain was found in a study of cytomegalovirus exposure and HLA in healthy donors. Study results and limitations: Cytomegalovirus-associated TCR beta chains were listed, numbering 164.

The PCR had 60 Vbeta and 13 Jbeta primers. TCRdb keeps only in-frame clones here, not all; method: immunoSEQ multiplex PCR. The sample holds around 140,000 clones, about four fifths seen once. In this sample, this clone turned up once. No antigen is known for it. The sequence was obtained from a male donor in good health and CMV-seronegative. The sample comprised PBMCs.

CDR3 DNA sequence: TGCAGCGTTGACGACGGGGGCTATGGCTACACCTTC. It codes for CSVDDGGYGYTF. The chain joins TRBV29-1 to TRBJ1-2, with D possibly TRBD1 on 5 matching bases. Germline V gene sequence: CDR1 SQVTM, CDR2 ANQGSEA. The V end was cut by 3 bases, the J end by 4 bases, with 9 bases between. This CDR3 comprises 12 residues.